The 3 T cell receptor beta chains listed next were all sequenced from one sample in a study of shared clonotypes between healthy human individuals (dated by TCRdb to 2019 to 2021). Libraries were built with the immunoSEQ multiplex PCR assay. TCRdb provides this immuneACCESS table in a form limited to in-frame rearrangements. Some clones are lacking; in checked studies, under half of them reflect an unresolved V gene, and why the rest are absent is not known. The sample includes around 500,000 clones, with 70% to 80% observed a single time. Less than 15% of the sample is held by the ten biggest clonotypes. The sequenced sample was PBMCs. The source is a woman aged 35 to 49 in good health. Some clones in this sample may be carry-over from other donors' samples.

This chain connects TRBV21-1 to TRBJ2-3; the D segment call TRBD2 is taken from the table without a DNA check. TRBV21-1 is classified as a pseudogene. CDR3 length: 16 residues. CDR3 region: CASSKPPRESADTQYF. The CDR3 DNA sequence: TGTGCCAGCAGCAAACCCCCGCGGGAGTCCGCCGATACGCAGTATTTT.

A single count supports this clone. The rearrangement joins TRBV11-2 to TRBJ2-5; 9 bases map to TRBD2. Germline assignment: CDR1 SGHAT and CDR2 FQNNGV. The J segment lost 5 bases and the V segment lost 5 bases, leaving 9 bases of the junction unmatched. The CDR3 has 15 amino acids. CDR3 loop: CASSQNSGSQETQYF. As DNA, the CDR3 is TGTGCCAGCAGCCAAAATAGCGGGAGCCAGGAGACCCAGTACTTC. The whole variable domain, filled in from reference TRBV11-2 and TRBJ2-5, reads EAGVAQSPRYKIIEKRQSVAFWCNPISGHATLYWYQQILGQGPKLLIQFQNNGVVDDSQLPKDRFSAERLKGVDSTLKIQPAKLEDSAVYLCASSQNSGSQETQYFGPGTRLLVL.

The rearrangement links TRBV19 to TRBJ1-5; D not resolved. V was clipped by 3 bases and J by 5 bases, with 8 bases between them. Per the germline V gene, CDR1 is LNHDA and CDR2 is SQIVND (reference sequence). The CDR3 covers 13 residues. As DNA, the CDR3 is TGTGCCAGTAGTATGACCAGCGATCAGCCCCAGCATTTT. This encodes CASSMTSDQPQHF.